The entry that follows covers one T cell receptor (beta chain) sequence. The junction departs from germline at one end; a sequencing error may be responsible. This CDR3 has 14 amino acids. Germline V lookup: CDR1 MDHEN, CDR2 SYDVKM. Sequenced by immunoSEQ multiplex PCR; TCRdb stores in-frame clones only, minus some. The profile shows 200,000 to 300,000 clones, around 87% of them singletons. This sample was included in a study of blood T cell repertoires in COVID-19. This receptor was taken from a woman between 45 and 65 years old with acute or convalescent COVID-19. The rearrangement links TRBV28 to TRBJ2-7; 7 bases are a match to TRBD2. Sequencing input: peripheral blood. The CDR3 DNA is TGTGCCAGCCTCCGGGACTATTCGTCTTACGGGCAGTACTTC. This encodes CASLRDYSSYGQYF.